A selection of T cell receptor beta chains follows, all from one sample in a study of CD8 T cells in ankylosing spondylitis. TCRdb used MiXCR to reprocess the 5' RACE reads, holding one entry per CDR3 protein. The table records some 270,000 distinct CDR3 sequences, 18% of them present only once. The material sequenced was blood, either unsorted or a sorted T cell fraction (not recorded which). These receptor sequences come from a male donor with ankylosing spondylitis or in good health (not recorded which). The CDR3 runs from the conserved cysteine through the conserved F or W. A D gene is named only where the DNA matches it firmly. Size values are once, few and many counts, or a class for expanded clones, and some rows have none.

d_call j_call v_call clone_size cdr3_aa cdr3_nt
. TRBJ2-7 TRBV4-1 few CASSPAEGGSGYEQYF TGCGCCAGCAGCCCGGCGGAAGGAGGGAGTGGGTACGAGCAGTACTTC
TRBD2 TRBJ2-2 TRBV20-1 . CSARLLAGDNTGELFF TGCAGTGCTAGATTACTAGCGGGGGATAACACCGGGGAGCTGTTTTTT
. TRBJ2-7 TRBV4-3 . CASSQDFTAPSYEQYF TGCGCCAGCAGCCAAGATTTCACGGCTCCCTCCTACGAGCAGTACTTC
. TRBJ2-2 TRBV5-2 once CARSEQPGRNPRAGELFF TGTGCCCGCAGTGAGCAGCCGGGACGCAATCCACGTGCCGGGGAGCTGTTTTTT
. TRBJ2-1 TRBV4-1 . CASSSTLGLGIENEQFF TGCGCCAGCAGCTCCACATTAGGGCTGGGGATTGAAAATGAGCAGTTCTTC
. TRBJ1-1 TRBV20-1 . CSATPGHRSRGAFF TGCAGTGCTACGCCGGGACACAGAAGTAGGGGAGCTTTCTTT
. TRBJ2-5 TRBV5-1 many CASSRWVYQETQYF TGCGCCAGCAGCCGCTGGGTGTACCAAGAGACCCAGTACTTC
. TRBJ2-5 TRBV6-2/TRBV6-3 . CASSYGTSSGETQYF TGTGCCAGCAGTTACGGGACCAGCTCAGGGGAGACCCAGTACTTC
. TRBJ2-3 TRBV6-2/TRBV6-3 few CASTRPPPSGTDTQYF TGTGCCAGCACTAGACCCCCCCCTAGCGGCACAGATACGCAGTATTTT
. TRBJ2-1 TRBV29-1 medium-sized CSVLLSSYNEQFF TGCAGCGTCCTCCTGAGCTCCTACAATGAGCAGTTCTTC
TRBD2 TRBJ2-5 TRBV13 . CASSLGLAGQETQYF TGTGCCAGCAGCTTGGGACTAGCGGGACAAGAGACCCAGTACTTC
. TRBJ2-2 TRBV6-5 . CASSYSSSGTGELFF TGTGCCAGCAGTTACTCATCTTCAGGGACCGGGGAGCTGTTTTTT
TRBD1 TRBJ2-7 TRBV6-1 once CASSESDRGYEQYF TGTGCCAGCAGTGAATCGGACAGGGGCTACGAGCAGTACTTC
. TRBJ2-1 TRBV3-1 few CASSQEGRRYNEQFF TGTGCCAGCAGCCAAGAGGGACGGAGGTACAATGAGCAGTTCTTC
TRBD1 TRBJ2-7 TRBV5-1 many CASSYGGQGYEQYF TGCGCCAGCAGCTACGGGGGACAGGGCTACGAGCAGTACTTC
. TRBJ2-7 TRBV28 . CASRQGPGEQYF TGTGCCAGCAGACAGGGCCCTGGCGAGCAGTACTTC
TRBD1 TRBJ1-4 TRBV12-3/TRBV12-4 . CASSHGTVSNEKLFF TGTGCCAGCAGCCATGGGACAGTCTCTAATGAAAAACTGTTTTTT
. TRBJ2-3 TRBV3-1 . CASSQEGYTTDTQYF TGTGCCAGCAGCCAAGAAGGGTATACCACAGATACGCAGTATTTT
. TRBJ2-6 TRBV2 . CASTLTSGANVLTF TGTGCCAGCACCCTAACCTCTGGGGCCAACGTCCTGACTTTC
. TRBJ2-7 TRBV5-6 . CASTAWGLVYEQYF TGTGCCAGCACGGCCTGGGGATTGGTCTACGAGCAGTACTTC
. TRBJ2-7 TRBV4-3 few CASSQDVRGVSAYEQYF TGCGCCAGCAGCCAAGATGTAAGGGGGGTTAGCGCCTACGAGCAGTACTTC
. TRBJ2-1 TRBV6-1 many CASTFTSPSYNEQFF TGTGCCAGCACCTTCACGAGCCCCTCCTACAATGAGCAGTTCTTC
. TRBJ2-5 TRBV12-3/TRBV12-4 . CASRQQGNQETQYF TGTGCCAGCAGGCAACAGGGCAACCAAGAGACCCAGTACTTC
TRBD1 TRBJ2-2 TRBV6-1 many CASSESLQAGGLTGELFF TGTGCCAGCAGTGAATCCCTTCAGGCAGGGGGCCTCACCGGGGAGCTGTTTTTT
. TRBJ2-1 TRBV29-1 . CSPGPPGPTYNEQFF TGCAGCCCAGGTCCACCGGGGCCCACCTACAATGAGCAGTTCTTC
TRBD1 TRBJ2-7 TRBV6-2/TRBV6-3 . CASSYTGQHYEQYF TGTGCCAGCAGTTACACGGGACAGCACTACGAGCAGTACTTC
TRBD1 TRBJ2-1 TRBV5-5 few CASTSDRVISYNEQFF TGTGCCAGCACCTCGGACAGGGTTATTTCCTACAATGAGCAGTTCTTC
. TRBJ1-2 TRBV4-1 . CASSQEDGLSYGYTF TGCGCCAGCAGCCAAGAGGACGGGCTCTCCTATGGCTACACCTTC
. TRBJ2-2 TRBV3-1 few CASSHPNQAGELFF TGTGCCAGCAGCCACCCAAATCAGGCCGGGGAGCTGTTTTTT
TRBD1 TRBJ2-5 TRBV12-3/TRBV12-4 few CASSLKDRGMMTGETQYF TGTGCCAGCAGTTTAAAGGACAGGGGGATGATGACCGGAGAGACCCAGTACTTC
TRBD2 TRBJ2-7 TRBV12-3/TRBV12-4 many CASSPGTTYYEQYF TGTGCCAGCAGTCCGGGGACTACCTATTACGAGCAGTACTTC
TRBD2 TRBJ2-1 TRBV9 few CASSAAGTSDEQFF TGTGCCAGCAGCGCCGCCGGGACTAGCGATGAGCAGTTCTTC
. TRBJ2-1 TRBV11-2 many CASSPPTGASYNEQFF TGTGCCAGCAGCCCGCCGACAGGTGCCTCCTACAATGAGCAGTTCTTC
TRBD2 TRBJ2-7 TRBV14 few CASSQSTSIYEQYF TGTGCCAGCAGCCAGTCGACTAGCATCTACGAGCAGTACTTC
. TRBJ2-7 TRBV4-1 few CASSQDPAGEYEQYF TGCGCCAGCAGCCAAGATCCAGCCGGGGAGTACGAGCAGTACTTC
TRBD2 TRBJ2-7 TRBV2 . CASSEWSGGLPYEQYF TGTGCCAGCAGTGAATGGTCGGGAGGCCTACCCTACGAGCAGTACTTC
. TRBJ2-7 TRBV6-2/TRBV6-3 . CASSYGEWSYEQYF TGTGCCAGCAGTTACGGGGAATGGTCCTACGAGCAGTACTTC
TRBD1 TRBJ2-3 TRBV11-2 few CASSLVVQGAADTQYF TGTGCCAGCAGCTTAGTCGTACAGGGGGCTGCAGATACGCAGTATTTT
. TRBJ1-2 TRBV6-2/TRBV6-3 . CASSYSIRGDYGYTF TGTGCCAGCAGTTACTCGATCCGCGGAGACTATGGCTACACCTTC
. TRBJ2-2 TRBV7-9 . CASRPSSGTINTGELFF TGTGCCAGCAGACCCTCTTCTGGGACAATCAACACCGGGGAGCTGTTTTTT
TRBD2 TRBJ2-7 TRBV11-3 few CASSSTSNEQYF TGTGCCAGCAGCTCGACTAGCAACGAGCAGTACTTC